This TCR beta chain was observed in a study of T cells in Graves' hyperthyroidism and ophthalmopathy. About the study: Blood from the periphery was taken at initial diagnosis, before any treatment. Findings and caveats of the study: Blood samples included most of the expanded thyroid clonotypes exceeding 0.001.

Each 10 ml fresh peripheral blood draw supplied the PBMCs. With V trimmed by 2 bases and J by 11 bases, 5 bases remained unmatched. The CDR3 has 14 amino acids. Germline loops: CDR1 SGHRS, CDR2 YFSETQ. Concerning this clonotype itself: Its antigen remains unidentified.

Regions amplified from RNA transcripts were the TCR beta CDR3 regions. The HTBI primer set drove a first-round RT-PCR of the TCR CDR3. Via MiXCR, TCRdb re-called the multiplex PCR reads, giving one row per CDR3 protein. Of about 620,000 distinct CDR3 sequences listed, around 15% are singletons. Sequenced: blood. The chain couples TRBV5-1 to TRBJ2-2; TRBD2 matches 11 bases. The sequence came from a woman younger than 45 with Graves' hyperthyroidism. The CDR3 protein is CASSLTSGSGELFF. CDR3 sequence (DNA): TGCGCCAGCAGCTTAACTAGCGGGAGTGGCGAGCTGTTTTTT.